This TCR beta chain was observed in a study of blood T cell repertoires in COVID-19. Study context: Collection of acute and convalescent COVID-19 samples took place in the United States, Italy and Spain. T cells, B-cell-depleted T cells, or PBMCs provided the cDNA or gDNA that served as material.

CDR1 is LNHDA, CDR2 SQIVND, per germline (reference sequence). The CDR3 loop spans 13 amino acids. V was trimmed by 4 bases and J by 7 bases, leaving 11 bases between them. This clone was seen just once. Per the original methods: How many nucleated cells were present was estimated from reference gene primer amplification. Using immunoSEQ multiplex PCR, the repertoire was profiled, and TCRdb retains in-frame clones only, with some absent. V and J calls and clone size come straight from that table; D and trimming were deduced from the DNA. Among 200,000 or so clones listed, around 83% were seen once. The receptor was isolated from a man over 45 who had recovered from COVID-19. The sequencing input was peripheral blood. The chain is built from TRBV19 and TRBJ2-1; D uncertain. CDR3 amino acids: CASSTGPANEQFF. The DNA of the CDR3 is TGTGCCAGTAGTACTGGGCCGGCGAATGAGCAGTTCTTC.